The clone carrying this T cell receptor (beta chain) was counted only a few times. Antigen: not known. TCR beta CDR3 regions were amplified from RNA. In the first-round RT-PCR of the TCR CDR3, the HTBI primer set was used. TCRdb re-called the multiplex PCR reads with MiXCR, one entry per CDR3 protein. The sample includes about 610,000 distinct CDR3 sequences, more than 15% of them seen just once. The data originate from a study of T cells in Graves' hyperthyroidism and ophthalmopathy. Study as a whole: Peripheral blood samples were taken at initial diagnosis, prior to any treatment.

CDR1 is DFQATT and CDR2 is SNEGSKA in the germline V gene (reference sequence). The CDR3 has 12 amino acids. Trimming shortened V by 3 bases and J by 7 bases, and 10 bases separated the two germline ends. General study results and limits: Researchers report that a 13 V-J model separated ophthalmopathy from stable hyperthyroidism.

Input material: blood. The chain employs TRBV20-1 and TRBJ1-5; D is unresolved. This receptor was obtained from a woman aged 40 to 50 with Graves' ophthalmopathy. The CDR3 reads CSASENYQPQHF. For the CDR3, the DNA is TGCAGTGCTAGTGAAAACTACCAGCCCCAGCATTTT.